This TCR beta chain was found in a study of T-cell memory formation after mild COVID-19. Notes on the study in general: Shrinking CD4+ clones resided mostly in CM and EM, and CD8+ ones in EMRA. Contracting clones, day 15 to 85, had balanced CD4/CD8, and later expanders favored CD4+.

TCRdb ran MiXCR on the 5' RACE reads and lists one entry per CDR3 protein. The sample contains hundreds of thousands of distinct CDR3 sequences, around a sixth of which appear only once. This clonotype was counted a few times. Its cognate antigen is unknown. This receptor was identified in a man between 18 and 35 years old who had mild COVID-19 (a few samples of this study predate the infection). Cell type and time point are not known. The specimen was PBMCs or a T cell subset sorted from them (not recorded which).

The CDR3 loop reads CASSTGAETQYF. The CDR3 bases are TGTGCCAGCAGCACCGGGGCAGAGACCCAGTACTTC. This sequence joins TRBV5-6 and TRBJ2-5; D is possibly TRBD1 or TRBD2 (5 bases each). CDR3 length: 12 amino acids. V lost 4 bases to trimming and J lost 4 bases, with 8 bases between them. In germline, CDR1 is SGHDT, CDR2 YYEEEE.